This is a list of T cell receptor beta chains from one sample in a study of cytomegalovirus exposure and HLA in healthy donors. Produced via immunoSEQ multiplex PCR; TCRdb's table is partial and in-frame only. The table shows 120,000 or so clones, with around 68% occurring only once. Sequencing used PBMCs. Receptor source: a woman aged 50 to 60 in good health and CMV-seropositive. CDR3s include the opening cysteine and the closing phenylalanine or tryptophan. Fields, in order: J gene, D gene, V gene, clone size, CDR3 protein, CDR3 DNA. The D gene is left open where the match is weak. Clone sizes are given selectively: once, few, many, or a class where the clone is expanded.

J: TRBJ2-1; D: TRBD2; V: TRBV19; size: -; CDR3: CASSGRTSGRYEQFF; DNA: TGTGCCAGTAGTGGTAGGACTAGCGGGAGATATGAGCAGTTCTTC
J: TRBJ2-4; D: TRBD2; V: TRBV5-6; size: -; CDR3: CASSFLLAGSKNIQYF; DNA: TGTGCCAGCAGCTTCTTACTAGCGGGAAGCAAAAACATTCAGTACTTC
J: TRBJ2-3; D: TRBD2; V: TRBV19; size: -; CDR3: CASTRTSVSTDTQYF; DNA: TGTGCCAGTACCCGGACTAGCGTGAGCACAGATACGCAGTATTTT
J: TRBJ2-5; D: TRBD1; V: TRBV19; size: -; CDR3: CASNTGQGIGTQYF; DNA: TGTGCCAGTAATACGGGACAGGGTATTGGGACCCAGTACTTC
J: TRBJ2-3; D: TRBD1; V: TRBV7-8; size: -; CDR3: CASSRGTGQNTQYF; DNA: TGTGCCAGCAGCCGAGGGACAGGGCAAAATACGCAGTATTTT
J: TRBJ1-5; D: -; V: TRBV19; size: few; CDR3: CASSFLGGRKSNQPQHF; DNA: TGTGCCAGTAGTTTCTTGGGGGGAAGGAAGAGCAATCAGCCCCAGCATTTT
J: TRBJ1-2; D: TRBD1; V: TRBV4-1; size: -; CDR3: CASSQAWDSKNYGYTF; DNA: TGCGCCAGCAGCCAAGCTTGGGACAGCAAGAACTATGGCTACACCTTC
J: TRBJ2-1; D: -; V: TRBV29-1; size: -; CDR3: CSVTGDREGFF; DNA: TGCAGCGTTACGGGCGATAGAGAGGGGTTCTTC
J: TRBJ2-3; D: -; V: TRBV28; size: once; CDR3: CASGLISDTQYF; DNA: TGTGCCAGCGGCCTCATATCAGATACGCAGTATTTT
J: TRBJ1-5; D: -; V: TRBV29-1; size: -; CDR3: CSVRGTGNQPQHF; DNA: TGCAGCGTGAGGGGGACGGGGAATCAGCCCCAGCATTTT
J: TRBJ1-3; D: -; V: TRBV27; size: -; CDR3: CASSLQGGSGNTIYF; DNA: TGTGCCAGCAGTTTACAGGGTGGATCTGGAAACACCATATATTTT
J: TRBJ2-7; D: TRBD1; V: TRBV11-2; size: -; CDR3: CASGAMGQGYEQYF; DNA: TGTGCCAGCGGCGCCATGGGACAGGGCTACGAGCAGTACTTC
J: TRBJ1-3; D: TRBD1; V: TRBV27; size: -; CDR3: CASSETGAGGNTIYF; DNA: TGTGCCAGCAGTGAGACAGGGGCCGGCGGAAACACCATATATTTT
J: TRBJ1-5; D: TRBD1; V: TRBV7-2; size: -; CDR3: CASSSTGVNQPQHF; DNA: TGTGCCAGCAGCTCGACAGGGGTTAATCAGCCCCAGCATTTT
J: TRBJ1-1; D: TRBD1; V: TRBV6-6; size: -; CDR3: CASRSRDRDSTEAFF; DNA: TGTGCCAGCAGGAGCCGGGACAGGGATTCCACTGAAGCTTTCTTT
J: TRBJ2-7; D: TRBD1; V: TRBV6-6; size: -; CDR3: CASRPRGTGGYEQYF; DNA: TGTGCCAGCAGGCCCCGCGGGACAGGGGGCTACGAGCAGTACTTC
J: TRBJ1-5; D: -; V: TRBV5-5; size: -; CDR3: CASSEEGRQPQHF; DNA: TGTGCCAGCAGCGAGGAGGGTCGTCAGCCCCAGCATTTT
J: TRBJ2-6; D: TRBD1; V: TRBV29-1; size: once; CDR3: CSVELRQGYSGANVLTF; DNA: TGCAGCGTTGAGTTGAGACAGGGTTATTCTGGGGCCAACGTCCTGACTTTC
J: TRBJ2-7; D: -; V: TRBV11-2; size: -; CDR3: CASSSDILASYEQYF; DNA: TGTGCCAGCAGCTCCGACATACTCGCCTCCTACGAGCAGTACTTC
J: TRBJ2-7; D: TRBD1; V: TRBV2; size: -; CDR3: CASKTGTGVYEQYF; DNA: TGTGCCAGCAAAACCGGGACAGGGGTCTACGAGCAGTACTTC
J: TRBJ2-2; D: -; V: TRBV7-9; size: -; CDR3: CASSLWGRGFVGELFF; DNA: TGTGCCAGCAGCTTGTGGGGCAGGGGATTTGTCGGGGAGCTGTTTTTT
J: TRBJ2-7; D: -; V: TRBV27; size: -; CDR3: CASSFGGGYEQYF; DNA: TGTGCCAGCAGTTTCGGCGGAGGCTACGAGCAGTACTTC
J: TRBJ2-3; D: -; V: TRBV4-1; size: once; CDR3: CASSQVVAAGTDTQYF; DNA: TGCGCCAGCAGCCAAGTTGTGGCTGCCGGCACAGATACGCAGTATTTT
J: TRBJ2-7; D: TRBD1; V: TRBV5-6; size: once; CDR3: CASSFPGQGSHEQYF; DNA: TGTGCCAGCAGCTTTCCGGGACAGGGTTCCCACGAGCAGTACTTC
J: TRBJ2-5; D: TRBD2; V: TRBV7-2; size: -; CDR3: CASSFSSGPPAGETQYF; DNA: TGTGCCAGCAGCTTTTCTAGCGGTCCCCCCGCAGGGGAGACCCAGTACTTC
J: TRBJ2-3; D: TRBD2; V: TRBV5-4; size: -; CDR3: CASSLETSGGNTQYF; DNA: TGTGCCAGCAGCTTGGAGACTAGCGGGGGAAATACGCAGTATTTT